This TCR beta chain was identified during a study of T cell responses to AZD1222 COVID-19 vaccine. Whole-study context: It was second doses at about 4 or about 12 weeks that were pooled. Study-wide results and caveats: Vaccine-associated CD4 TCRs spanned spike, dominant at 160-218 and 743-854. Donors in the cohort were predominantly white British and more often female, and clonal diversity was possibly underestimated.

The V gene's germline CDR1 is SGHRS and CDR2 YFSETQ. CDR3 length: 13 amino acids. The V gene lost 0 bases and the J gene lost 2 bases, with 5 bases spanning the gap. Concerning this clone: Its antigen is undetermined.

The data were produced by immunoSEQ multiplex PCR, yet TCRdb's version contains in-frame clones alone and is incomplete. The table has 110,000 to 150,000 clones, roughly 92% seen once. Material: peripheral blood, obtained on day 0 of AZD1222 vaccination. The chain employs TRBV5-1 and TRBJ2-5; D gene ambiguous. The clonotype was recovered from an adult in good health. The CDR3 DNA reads TGCGCCAGCAGCTTGGCGTTTCAAGAGACCCAGTACTTC. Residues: CASSLAFQETQYF.